This T cell receptor (beta chain) was captured in a study of T cell responses to AZD1222 COVID-19 vaccine. Concerning this clone itself: Its antigen is not known.

Study-level points and caveats: At 160-218 and 743-854, vaccine-associated CD4 TCRs were dominant, and they spanned spike. Per reports, nearly half of all spike-specific TCRs target regions that are unmutated in variants. Clonal diversity may have been underestimated in mostly white British donors.

V was shortened by 6 bases and J by 5 bases, with 13 bases between the two germline ends. CDR1 and CDR2 (germline): ENHRY, SYGVKD. The CDR3 consists of 13 residues. Clones were read by immunoSEQ multiplex PCR, and TCRdb kept only the in-frame ones, dropping some. This sample has 120,000 to 150,000 clones, with about 93% found just once. This clonotype originated in an adult in good health. This specimen was peripheral blood, taken on day 0 of AZD1222 vaccination. The chain couples TRBV10-3 to TRBJ2-5, with D tentatively TRBD1 or TRBD2 (5 bases each). DNA of the CDR3: TGTGCCATCAGCTTTGACAGAGGGGAGACCCAGTACTTC. This encodes CAISFDRGETQYF.